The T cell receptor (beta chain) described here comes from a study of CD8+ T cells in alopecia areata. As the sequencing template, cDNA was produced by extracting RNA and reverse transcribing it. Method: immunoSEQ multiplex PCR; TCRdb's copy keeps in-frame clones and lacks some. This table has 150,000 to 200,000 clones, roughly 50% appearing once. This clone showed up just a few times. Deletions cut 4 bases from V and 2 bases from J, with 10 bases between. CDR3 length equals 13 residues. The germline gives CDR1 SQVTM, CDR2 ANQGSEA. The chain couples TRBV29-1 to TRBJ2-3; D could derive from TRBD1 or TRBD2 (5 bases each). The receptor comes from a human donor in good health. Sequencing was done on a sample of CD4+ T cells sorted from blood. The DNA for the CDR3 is TGCAGCGTTGCGGGGCGGTTCACAGATACGCAGTATTTT. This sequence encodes CSVAGRFTDTQYF.